Listed here are 32 T cell receptor beta chains from one sample, sequenced in a study of OX40 agonist ivuxolimab in advanced cancers. TCRdb keeps only in-frame clones here, not all; method: immunoSEQ multiplex PCR. The sample records just under 75,000 clones, 80% to 95% being singletons. The input for sequencing was CD4+ or CD8+ T cells sorted from blood, taken in a trial of the OX40 agonist ivuxolimab. The source is an adult with an advanced solid tumor such as melanoma, head and neck, liver or kidney cancer.

The rearrangement joins TRBV2 to TRBJ2-7; D is perhaps TRBD1 (7 bases). The CDR3 runs to 14 residues. Trimming removed 3 bases at V and 4 bases at J, with 13 bases between. In germline, CDR1 is SNHLY, CDR2 FYNNEI. For the CDR3, the DNA is TGTGCCAGCAGTGATCGGCAGGGGGGATACGAGCAGTACTTC. Translating it yields CASSDRQGGYEQYF. The variable domain in full, with the rest retrieved from reference TRBV2 and TRBJ2-7, is EPEVTQTPSHQVTQMGQEVILRCVPISNHLYFYWYRQILGQKVEFLVSFYNNEISEKSEIFDDQFSVERPDGSNFTLKIRSTKLEDSAMYFCASSDRQGGYEQYFGPGTRLTVT.

The chain uses TRBV5-1 and TRBJ2-7; maybe TRBD1 (5 bases). V lost 0 bases and J lost 6, with 25 bases in between. This CDR3 spans 18 amino acids. Germline loops: CDR1 SGHRS, CDR2 YFSETQ. CDR3: CASSLGRTLNRHLSEQYF. The CDR3 region has the DNA TGCGCCAGCAGCTTGGGCCGGACACTCAATCGCCATCTCTCCGAGCAGTACTTC.

DNA of the CDR3: TGTGCTAGCGGATTGGGCGGGAGGAACACAGATACGCAGTATTTT. Its translation is CASGLGGRNTDTQYF. V is TRBV12-5 and J is TRBJ2-3; 8 nucleotides align to TRBD2. CDR1 is LGHNT, CDR2 FRNRAP, per germline. The CDR3 totals 15 residues. J was trimmed by 2 bases and V by 9 bases; bases with no gene match: 10. Full variable domain (missing parts from reference TRBV12-5 and TRBJ2-3): DARVTQTPRHKVTEMGQEVTMRCQPILGHNTVFWYRQTMMQGLELLAYFRNRAPLDDSGMPKDRFSAEMPDATLATLKIQPSEPRDSAVYFCASGLGGRNTDTQYFGPGTRLTVL.

The chain uses TRBV19 and TRBJ1-5, with no clear D. The V end was cut by 6 bases, the J end by 6 bases, with 21 bases between. The germline gives CDR1 LNHDA, CDR2 SQIVND (reference sequence). The CDR3 covers 16 residues. CDR3 nucleotide sequence: TGTGCCAGTAGGAGTCCCGACGGCAGATTAGGTCAGCCCCAGCATTTT. Amino acids: CASRSPDGRLGQPQHF.

This chain's CDR3 is CASSLASGGNTEAFF. In DNA form, the CDR3 reads TGTGCCAGCAGCTTAGCTTCCGGGGGGAACACTGAAGCTTTCTTT. The chain links TRBV7-9 to TRBJ1-1, with D possibly TRBD1 on 5 matching bases. The CDR3 is 15 residues long. Between the trimmed V and J ends, which lost 0 bases and 1 base, there was a span of 9 bases. Germline CDR1 is SEHNR and CDR2 is FQNEAQ (reference sequence).

J is TRBJ2-3 and V is TRBV27; 7 nucleotides match TRBD1. V lost 8 bases to trimming and J lost 3 bases; unmatched junction nucleotides: 11. Germline CDR1 MNHEY, CDR2 SMNVEV (reference sequence). CDR3 size: 15 residues. As DNA, the CDR3 is TGTGCCAGCGGGACAGTTTCCACTAGGACAGATACGCAGTATTTT. This encodes CASGTVSTRTDTQYF.

The chain employs TRBV11-2 and TRBJ1-4; D possibly corresponds to TRBD1 (5 bases). The V end was cut by 4 bases, the J end by 4 bases, with 10 bases between. This CDR3 region has 14 residues. The germline CDR1 and CDR2 sequences are SGHAT and FQNNGV. CDR3 loop: CASSYGTYNEKLFF. For the CDR3, the DNA is TGTGCCAGCAGCTACGGGACTTATAATGAAAAACTGTTTTTT. Using reference TRBV11-2 and TRBJ1-4 for the parts outside the CDR3, the full variable domain is EAGVAQSPRYKIIEKRQSVAFWCNPISGHATLYWYQQILGQGPKLLIQFQNNGVVDDSQLPKDRFSAERLKGVDSTLKIQPAKLEDSAVYLCASSYGTYNEKLFFGSGTQLSVL.

The chain carries TRBV4-3 and TRBJ2-7; 8 bases are shared with TRBD2. With V trimmed by 0 bases and J by 7 bases, 5 bases remained unmatched. The germline CDR1 and CDR2 sequences are LGHNA and YSLEER. This CDR3 region has 14 residues. The CDR3 bases are TGCGCCAGCAGCCAAGACATGGCGGGAGGAGAGCAGTACTTC. It translates to CASSQDMAGGEQYF.

This clone showed up just once. J is TRBJ2-7 and V is TRBV28; 7 bases match TRBD1. The CDR3 sequence is 15 residues long. The germline V gene encodes CDR1 MDHEN and CDR2 SYDVKM. The V segment lost 5 bases and the J segment 2 bases; nucleotides outside the gene matches: 9. Here the CDR3 reads CASSPGQESPYEQYF. The CDR3 bases are TGTGCCAGCAGTCCTGGACAGGAGTCTCCCTACGAGCAGTACTTC.

The rearrangement uses TRBV7-2 and TRBJ2-1; 16 nucleotides match TRBD2. The length of the CDR3 is 18 residues. Trimming removed 5 bases from V and 4 bases from J; junction bases left unmatched: 8. Germline values: CDR1 SGHTA, CDR2 FQGNSA. The CDR3 DNA follows: TGTGCCAGCAGCCCAACGGGACTAGCGGGAGGGGGGTACAATGAGCAGTTCTTC. Protein: CASSPTGLAGGGYNEQFF.

This sequence joins TRBV2 and TRBJ1-1, with D perhaps matching TRBD1 (6 bases). The germline CDR1 and CDR2 sequences are SNHLY and FYNNEI. The CDR3 consists of 15 residues. V was shortened by 6 bases and J by 8 bases, with 22 bases between the two germline ends. CDR3 region: CASRGTTPGESEAFF. CDR3 nucleotide sequence: TGTGCCAGCAGGGGAACCACGCCAGGGGAGAGCGAAGCTTTCTTT.

The genes are TRBV19 and TRBJ2-5, with 9 positions matching TRBD1. V shed 10 bases and J 7 bases; nucleotides not matched to a gene: 16. Per germline, CDR1 LNHDA and CDR2 SQIVND (reference sequence). CDR3 size: 15 residues. This CDR3 reads CATDNRGRNIATQYF. For the CDR3, the DNA is TGTGCCACCGACAACAGGGGGCGGAACATAGCGACCCAGTACTTC.

In DNA, the CDR3 is TGTGCCAGCAGTACCTTGACAGGGGGCTCCTACGAGCAGTACTTC. Translated, it gives CASSTLTGGSYEQYF. The chain combines TRBV27 with TRBJ2-7; 9 positions match TRBD1. CDR1 is MNHEY and CDR2 is SMNVEV in the germline V gene (reference sequence). V shed 5 bases, J shed 0 bases, and the junction held 5 bases outside the gene matches. The CDR3 consists of 15 residues.

The chain is built from TRBV11-3 and TRBJ2-7; 11 bases align to TRBD2. Trimming removed 2 bases from V and 2 bases from J; junction bases left unmatched: 11. Germline CDR1 reads SGHNT; CDR2 reads YENEEA. This CDR3 is built from 18 residues. The CDR3 loop is CASSLPLLLAGGPYEQYF. The CDR3 DNA follows: TGTGCCAGCAGCTTACCCTTATTGCTAGCGGGAGGCCCCTACGAGCAGTACTTC.

The V and J genes are TRBV30 and TRBJ1-2; D possibly corresponds to TRBD1 (6 bases). Germline-derived CDR1 and CDR2 are GTSNPN and SVGIG (reference sequence). Trimming cost V 0 bases and J 8 bases, with 13 bases left between them. This CDR3 region has 13 residues. The CDR3 DNA reads as TGTGCCTGGAGTGTGCGGGGGGCGGTGGGCTACACCTTC. Protein sequence: CAWSVRGAVGYTF.

The V and J genes are TRBV10-3 and TRBJ2-2; D is perhaps TRBD2 (5 bases). CDR1 ENHRY and CDR2 SYGVKD come from the germline V gene. There are 15 residues in the CDR3. V was clipped by 5 bases and J by 0 bases, with 10 bases between them. CDR3 in DNA: TGTGCCATCAGTAAAGAGGGATCGAACACCGGGGAGCTGTTTTTT. Translating gives CAISKEGSNTGELFF.

The J gene is TRBJ2-1, the V gene TRBV7-9; 8 bases align to TRBD2. The germline V gene encodes CDR1 SEHNR and CDR2 FQNEAQ (reference sequence). The CDR3 runs to 15 residues. The V gene end was trimmed by 4 bases and the J gene end by 8 bases; junction bases not matched to a gene: 10. The CDR3 bases are TGTGCCAGCAGCTGGCCGGGACTAGTTACCGATGAGCAGTTCTTC. Protein: CASSWPGLVTDEQFF.

This clone was observed a single time. CDR3 in amino acids: CAWSSPGENTEAFF. The CDR3 region has the DNA TGTGCCTGGAGTTCCCCCGGAGAGAACACTGAAGCTTTCTTT. V and J are TRBV30 and TRBJ1-1; no clear D. This CDR3 spans 14 amino acids. Germline-derived CDR1 and CDR2 are GTSNPN and SVGIG (reference sequence). V shed 2 bases and J shed 1 base, with 11 bases lying between them.

This chain links TRBV30 with TRBJ2-1, with TRBD2 matching 8 bases. The germline V gene has CDR1 GTSNPN and CDR2 SVGIG (reference sequence). V was pared by 1 base and J by 7 bases, with 6 bases of the junction left unmatched. The CDR3 is 14 amino acids. The CDR3 nucleotides are TGTGCCTGGAGTGCGAGCGGGAGTAGGAATGAGCAGTTCTTC. Protein product: CAWSASGSRNEQFF.

This clone was seen once. A junction boundary mismatches the germline segment, possibly from a read error. The rearrangement links TRBV7-6 to TRBJ2-1, with D tentatively TRBD2 (6 bases). Germline V gene lookup returns CDR1 SGHVS and CDR2 FNYEAQ. This CDR3 has 15 amino acids. CDR3 region: CASTLGTGVGNEQFF. For the CDR3, the DNA is TGTGCCAGCACCTTAGGGACGGGAGTGGGCAATGAGCAGTTCTTC.

J is TRBJ2-7 and V is TRBV18; D is possibly TRBD1 (7 bases). CDR1 is KGHSH and CDR2 is LQKENI in the germline V gene. V lost 1 base, J lost 6 bases, and 19 bases lay in between. The CDR3 runs to 16 residues. The CDR3 is CASSPRKLEGAGEQYF. The DNA of the CDR3 is TGTGCCAGCTCACCACGCAAATTGGAGGGGGCGGGCGAGCAGTACTTC.

The chain combines TRBV19 with TRBJ1-4; D may be TRBD1 (5 bases). The CDR3 runs to 13 residues. Trimming took 7 bases from V and 3 from J, leaving 9 bases between them. Per germline, CDR1 LNHDA and CDR2 SQIVND (reference sequence). As DNA, the CDR3 is TGTGCCAGTACAGGGATGGCTAATGAAAAACTGTTTTTT. It specifies CASTGMANEKLFF.

The chain recombines TRBV10-1 with TRBJ2-1; 9 bases map to TRBD2. Germline CDR1 reads WNHNN; CDR2 reads SYGVQD (reference sequence). The CDR3 contains 15 residues. The ends lost 0 bases at V and 5 bases at J; junction bases unmatched: 2. The CDR3 loop is CASSESLAGNNEQFF. The CDR3, as DNA: TGCGCCAGCAGTGAGTCGCTAGCGGGAAACAATGAGCAGTTCTTC.

The rearrangement joins TRBV30 to TRBJ2-7; TRBD1 or TRBD2 may be the D gene (5 bases each). This CDR3 is 12 amino acids long. The V gene's germline CDR1 is GTSNPN and CDR2 SVGIG (reference sequence). V was shortened by 5 bases and J by 4 bases, with 12 bases between the two germline ends. CDR3 sequence reads: CAWGDLAYEQYF. The CDR3 nucleotides read TGTGCCTGGGGGGACCTAGCATACGAGCAGTACTTC.

This clone was recorded once. V gene TRBV18 combines with J gene TRBJ2-1, with TRBD2 identical over 7 bases. Trimming at V came to 2 bases and at J to 0 bases, leaving 1 base not matched to a gene. The length of the CDR3 is 15 residues. The germline gives CDR1 KGHSH, CDR2 LQKENI. The CDR3 DNA sequence: TGTGCCAGCTCACCATGGGGGGGCTCCTACAATGAGCAGTTCTTC. Protein: CASSPWGGSYNEQFF.

V and J are TRBV18 and TRBJ2-2; D is ambiguous. This CDR3 is 13 amino acids long. The germline gives CDR1 KGHSH, CDR2 LQKENI. Trimming left V 1 base short and J 11 bases short, with 11 bases between. This CDR3 is CASSPRRTPELFF. The CDR3, as DNA: TGTGCCAGCTCACCACGCAGGACCCCAGAGCTGTTTTTT.

The chain employs TRBV9 and TRBJ1-5, with D perhaps matching TRBD1 (6 bases). Germline V gene data show CDR1 as SGDLS and CDR2 as YYNGEE. The CDR3 consists of 16 residues. V was shortened by 3 bases and J by 0 bases, with 13 bases between the two germline ends. DNA for the CDR3: TGTGCCAGCAGCGGCGGAGGGGGAAATAGCAATCAGCCCCAGCATTTT. Encoded protein: CASSGGGGNSNQPQHF. Based on the CDR3 plus reference TRBV9 and TRBJ1-5, the full variable domain is DSGVTQTPKHLITATGQRVTLRCSPRSGDLSVYWYQQSLDQGLQFLIQYYNGEERAKGNILERFSAQQFPDLHSELNLSSLELGDSALYFCASSGGGGNSNQPQHFGDGTRLSIL.

This chain links TRBV7-8 with TRBJ1-2, with no clear D. The CDR3 is 12 amino acids. CDR1 and CDR2 from the germline V gene are SGHVS and FQNEAQ. With 5 bases removed from V and 5 bases from J, the gap between germline ends came to 9 bases. The CDR3 spells CASSLSGYGYTF. CDR3 DNA sequence: TGTGCCAGCAGCCTATCGGGTTATGGCTACACCTTC.

This rearrangement joins TRBV28 to TRBJ2-7, with 8 bases identical to TRBD2. CDR1 is MDHEN, CDR2 SYDVKM, per germline. The length of the CDR3 is 14 residues. V lost 6 bases to trimming and J lost 2 bases; unmatched junction nucleotides: 6. The DNA of the CDR3 is TGTGCCAGCAGAAGCTCGGGAGGGCCCTACGAGCAGTACTTC. Amino acid sequence: CASRSSGGPYEQYF.

The V call is TRBV6-5, the J call TRBJ1-1; D is perhaps TRBD1 (5 bases). From germline, CDR1 is MNHEY and CDR2 SVGAGI. The CDR3 sequence is 14 residues long. V gave up 6 bases and J gave up 7 bases, with 18 bases separating them. As DNA, the CDR3 is TGTGCCAGCAGCCCGGGACCAAGTAGATTTGAAGCTTTCTTT. This encodes CASSPGPSRFEAFF.

A note on this clone: A junction end diverges from the germline sequence, so it may reflect a read error. This chain uses TRBV9 with TRBJ1-1; D is undetermined. Germline assignment: CDR1 SGDLS and CDR2 YYNGEE. This CDR3 region has 14 residues. The CDR3 nucleotides are TGTGCCAGCGGCGTAGCACAGACTTCCACTGAAGCTTTCTTT. This sequence encodes CASGVAQTSTEAFF.

This chain uses TRBV7-2 with TRBJ2-2; D gene uncertain. V dropped 7 bases and J dropped 4 bases, with 13 bases sitting between them. Germline CDR1 reads SGHTA; CDR2 reads FQGNSA. The length of the CDR3 is 14 residues. The CDR3 DNA reads TGTGCCAGCATCAATTCCGGGCGCACCGGGGAGCTGTTTTTT. Its protein product is CASINSGRTGELFF.